This TCR beta chain emerged from a study of shared clonotypes between healthy human individuals. Every one of the donors was a Caucasian adult that lived in Nashville, Tennessee. Libraries were prepared by immunoSEQ multiplex PCR; TCRdb keeps only in-frame clonotypes and omits some of them. The data contain about 2.4 million clones, 80% to 95% of them seen just once; the ten biggest clones take up roughly 0.36%. The CDR3 has 14 amino acids. The V gene's germline CDR1 is SGHRS and CDR2 YFSETQ. V lost 3 bases and J lost 2, with 12 bases in between. The origin of this receptor is a man between 18 and 29 years old in good health. Some clones in this sample may be carry-over from other donors' samples. Sequenced sample: naive CD4+ T cells from PBMCs. This sample's subset: CD45RA+ positively selected. The J gene is TRBJ2-7, the V gene TRBV5-1; perhaps D is TRBD1 or TRBD2 (5 bases each). The CDR3 region has the DNA TGCGCCAGCAGCTCAAGGGACGGTCCCTACGAGCAGTACTTC. Its protein product is CASSSRDGPYEQYF.